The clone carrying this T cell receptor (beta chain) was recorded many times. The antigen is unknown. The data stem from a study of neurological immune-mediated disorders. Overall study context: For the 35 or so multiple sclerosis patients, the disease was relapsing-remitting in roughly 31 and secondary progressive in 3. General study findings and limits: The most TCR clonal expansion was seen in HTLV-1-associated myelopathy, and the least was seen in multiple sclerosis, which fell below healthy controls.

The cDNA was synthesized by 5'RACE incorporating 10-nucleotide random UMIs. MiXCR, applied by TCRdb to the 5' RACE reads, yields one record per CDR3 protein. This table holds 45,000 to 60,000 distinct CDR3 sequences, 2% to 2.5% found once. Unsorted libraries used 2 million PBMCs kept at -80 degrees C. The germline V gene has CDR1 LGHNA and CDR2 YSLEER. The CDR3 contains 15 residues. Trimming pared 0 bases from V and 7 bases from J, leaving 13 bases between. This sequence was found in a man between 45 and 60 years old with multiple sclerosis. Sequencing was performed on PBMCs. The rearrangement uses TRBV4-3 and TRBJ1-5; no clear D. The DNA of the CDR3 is TGCGCCAGCAGCCAAGATTACGGGTGGCAACAGCCCCAGCATTTT. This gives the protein CASSQDYGWQQPQHF.